The clone carrying this T cell receptor (beta chain) was seen more than once but under ten times. This sample is drawn from a study of shared clonotypes between healthy human individuals. For the study at large: Researchers assigned three CD4 naive, three CD4 memory, two CD8 naive and one CD8 memory plate to each donor.

Profiled with immunoSEQ multiplex PCR; TCRdb holds only in-frame clones, not every one. The profile shows about 770,000 clones, approximately 72% of them singletons. CDR1 is SGHTA and CDR2 is FQGNSA in the germline V gene. Trimming shortened V by 4 bases and J by 4 bases, and 20 bases separated the two germline ends. The length of the CDR3 is 16 residues. This receptor was identified in a woman in her 30s in good health. Sequencing input: memory CD4+ T cells sorted from blood. Stated subset: CD45RA-negative fraction. V gene TRBV7-2 combines with J gene TRBJ2-7; D perhaps matches TRBD2 (5 bases). CDR3 DNA sequence: TGTGCCAGCAGCTCCTCAGCGATGGCGGGCGGGTACGAGCAGTACTTC. Translated: CASSSSAMAGGYEQYF. Filled out from reference TRBV7-2 and TRBJ2-7, the complete variable domain reads GAGVSQSPSNKVTEKGKDVELRCDPISGHTALYWYRQSLGQGLEFLIYFQGNSAPDKSGLPSDRFSAERTGGSVSTLTIQRTQQEDSAVYLCASSSSAMAGGYEQYFGPGTRLTVT.